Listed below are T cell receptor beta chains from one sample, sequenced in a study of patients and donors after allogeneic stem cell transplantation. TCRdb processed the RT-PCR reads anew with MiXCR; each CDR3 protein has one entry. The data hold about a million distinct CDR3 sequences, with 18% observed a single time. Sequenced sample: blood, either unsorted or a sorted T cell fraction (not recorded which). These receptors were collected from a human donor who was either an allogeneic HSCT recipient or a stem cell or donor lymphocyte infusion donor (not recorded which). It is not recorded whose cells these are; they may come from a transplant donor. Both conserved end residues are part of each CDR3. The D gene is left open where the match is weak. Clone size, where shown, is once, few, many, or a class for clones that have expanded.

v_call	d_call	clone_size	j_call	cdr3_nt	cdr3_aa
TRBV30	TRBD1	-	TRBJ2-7	TGTGCCTGGAGTCCCGGGACAGGGTACGAGCAGTACTTC	CAWSPGTGYEQYF
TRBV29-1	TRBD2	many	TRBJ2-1	TGCAGCGTTGAAGACGGCGGGAGGGATGACAATGAGCAGTTCTTC	CSVEDGGRDDNEQFF
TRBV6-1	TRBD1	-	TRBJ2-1	TGTGCCAGCAGTAATCGTAGGGGGCGGTACAATGAGCAGTTCTTC	CASSNRRGRYNEQFF
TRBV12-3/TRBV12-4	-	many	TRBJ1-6	TGTGCCAGCAGTCAGTCCGGGGTGCATAATTCACCCCTCCACTTT	CASSQSGVHNSPLHF
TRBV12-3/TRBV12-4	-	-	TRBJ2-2	TGTGCCAGCAGCGGGGGCTTGACTTTCCACACCGGGGAGCTGTTTTTT	CASSGGLTFHTGELFF
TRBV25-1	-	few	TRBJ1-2	TGTGCCAGCAGTGTCACTGCCGGGCCGACAGGAAGAAAGGGCTACACCTTC	CASSVTAGPTGRKGYTF
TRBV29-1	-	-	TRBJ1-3	TGCAGCGCTACAGTCTCTGGAAACACCATATATTTT	CSATVSGNTIYF
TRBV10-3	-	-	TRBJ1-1	TGTGCCATCAAGGGGGGGGGCAACACTGAAGCTTTCTTT	CAIKGGGNTEAFF
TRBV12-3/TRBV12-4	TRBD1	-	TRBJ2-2	TGTGCCAGCAGTCCCGGACAGGGGGGATCTACCGGGGAGCTGTTTTTT	CASSPGQGGSTGELFF
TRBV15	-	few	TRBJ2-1	TGTGCCACCAGCAGAGATCCCGATGAGCAGTTCTTC	CATSRDPDEQFF
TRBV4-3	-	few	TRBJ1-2	TGCGCCAGCAGCCAAGATCTCCAGGGCGGCGGCTACTATGGCTACACCTTC	CASSQDLQGGGYYGYTF
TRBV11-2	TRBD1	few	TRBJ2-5	TGTGCCAGCAGCCCCGGAACAGGGGGCCGAGAGACCCAGTACTTC	CASSPGTGGRETQYF
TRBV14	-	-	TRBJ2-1	TGTGCCAGCAGCCAAGGCAGCATTGAGCAGTTCTTC	CASSQGSIEQFF
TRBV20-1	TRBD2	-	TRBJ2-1	TGCAGTGCTAGAGATCCCCTAGCGGGACGCGATGAGCAGTTCTTC	CSARDPLAGRDEQFF
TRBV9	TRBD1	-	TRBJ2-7	TGTGCCAGCAGCCATGACAGGGGGCGCCGGCAGGACGAGCAGTACTTC	CASSHDRGRRQDEQYF
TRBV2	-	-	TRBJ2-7	TGTGCCAGCAGTGAAGACACTTACCCCAACGAGCAGTACTTC	CASSEDTYPNEQYF
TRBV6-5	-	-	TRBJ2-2	TGTGCCAGCAGTTACGAGGAGGAAACCGGGGAGCTGTTTTTT	CASSYEEETGELFF
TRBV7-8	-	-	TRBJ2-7	TGTGCCAGCAGCTTAGGGGGGAATTCCCTAAGGAGCTCCTACGAGCAGTACTTC	CASSLGGNSLRSSYEQYF
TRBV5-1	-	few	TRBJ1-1	TGCGCCAGCAGCTTGGTAGGGGGAAGCATGAACACTGAAGCTTTCTTT	CASSLVGGSMNTEAFF
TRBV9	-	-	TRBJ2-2	TGTGCCAGTGCCCCTTCGGGCGGATTCTTTACCGGGGAGCTGTTTTTT	CASAPSGGFFTGELFF
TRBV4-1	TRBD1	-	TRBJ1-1	TGCGCCAGCAGCCAGCCTCCGGGACAGATGAACACTGAAGCTTTCTTT	CASSQPPGQMNTEAFF
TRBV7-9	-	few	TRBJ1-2	TGTGCCAGCAGCTTTGGGAGTTCTAACTATGGCTACACCTTC	CASSFGSSNYGYTF
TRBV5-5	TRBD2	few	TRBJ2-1	TGTGCCAGCAGCTTGGGGCTAGCGGGATTCGATGAGCAGTTCTTC	CASSLGLAGFDEQFF
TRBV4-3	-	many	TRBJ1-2	TGCGCCAGCAGCCAGGGGACCTATGGCTACACCTTC	CASSQGTYGYTF
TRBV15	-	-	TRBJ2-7	TGTGCCACCAGCAGAGGGACAAAGTCCTACGAGCAGTACTTC	CATSRGTKSYEQYF
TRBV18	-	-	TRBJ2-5	TGTGCCAGCTCACCACTCCCCCCAGGGGGGGGCTTCCAAGAGACCCAGTACTTC	CASSPLPPGGGFQETQYF
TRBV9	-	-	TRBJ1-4	TGTGCCAGCAGCGTAGATCCAGGGGATGAAAAACTGTTTTTT	CASSVDPGDEKLFF
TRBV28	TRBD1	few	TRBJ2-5	TGTGCCAGCAGTGACAGGGATCAAGAGACCCAGTACTTC	CASSDRDQETQYF
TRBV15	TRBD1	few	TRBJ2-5	TGTGCCACCAGCAAAGGGGACAGGGAAGAGACCCAGTACTTC	CATSKGDREETQYF
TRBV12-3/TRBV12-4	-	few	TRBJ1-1	TGTGCCAGCAGTCCAGGGGAAATCACTGAAGCTTTCTTT	CASSPGEITEAFF
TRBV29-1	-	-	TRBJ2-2	TGCAGCGTTGATAAGGGCAACACCGGGGAGCTGTTTTTT	CSVDKGNTGELFF
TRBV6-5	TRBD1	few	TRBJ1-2	TGTGCCAGCAGTTACTCAGCCCCAGGGGGCCGATCTGACTATGGCTACACCTTC	CASSYSAPGGRSDYGYTF
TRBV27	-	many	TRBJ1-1	TGTGCCAGCAGCCCACTAGTGGGGATGGGTGAAGCTTTCTTT	CASSPLVGMGEAFF
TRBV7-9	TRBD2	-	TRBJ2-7	TGTGCCAGCAGCTTAGCCGGGACTAAAGCGTACGAGCAGTACTTC	CASSLAGTKAYEQYF
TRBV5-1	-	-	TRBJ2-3	TGCCCATGGATAAGGGGCAGGGGCAGCACAGATACGCAGTATTTT	CPWIRGRGSTDTQYF
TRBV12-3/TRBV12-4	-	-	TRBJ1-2	TGTGCCAGCAGTTTCAGGGCGCTTAGCTATGGCTACACCTTC	CASSFRALSYGYTF
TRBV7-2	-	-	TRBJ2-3	TGTGCCAGCAGCTTAGATGTCCGCGAGGGGCAGTATTTT	CASSLDVREGQYF
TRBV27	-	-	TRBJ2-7	TGTGCCACATCTCCGGACAGAAAATACGAGCAGTACTTC	CATSPDRKYEQYF
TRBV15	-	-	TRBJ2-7	TGTGCCACCAGCAGCGGTCGGACGCCCGCCTACGAGCAGTACTTC	CATSSGRTPAYEQYF
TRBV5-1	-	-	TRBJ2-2	TGCGCCAGCAGCTTGGTAGGACCATACACCGGGGAGCTGTTTTTT	CASSLVGPYTGELFF
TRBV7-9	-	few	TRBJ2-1	TGTGCCAGCAGCTATGACACCTCCAATGAGCAGTTCTTC	CASSYDTSNEQFF
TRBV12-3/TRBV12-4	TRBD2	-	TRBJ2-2	TGTGCCAGCAGCCGCGCTAGCGGGGGCGCTGCGAACACCGGGGAGCTGTTTTTT	CASSRASGGAANTGELFF